The source of this T cell receptor (beta chain) is a study of cytomegalovirus exposure and HLA in healthy donors (dated by TCRdb to between 2016 and 2019). Context from the whole study: According to an earlier analysis of 587 of the donors, 200 million or so T cells yielded over 100 million unique TCR beta sequences and about 280 Gb of sequence data. Approximately 300 gigabases of sequencing data and around 87 million unique TCR sequences were included in an early release covering roughly 600 HLA-typed donors. The genetic ancestry cluster associated with self-reported Caucasian donors included 70% to 85% of the 398 genotyped donors. The study was designed to test whether signatures of past pathogen exposure could be identified by cataloging public T cell receptors. The study profiled the T cell repertoires of approximately 700 subjects by immunosequencing and related them to cytomegalovirus serostatus. Besides the first cohort of some 670 subjects, a separate validation cohort made up of 120 or so different subjects was used. To predict cytomegalovirus infection status, the study combined high-throughput TCR immunosequencing, statistical association of individual TCRs with disease status, and machine learning. To study patterns of TCR occurrence, a later analysis re-analyzed previously published TCR beta repertoires from around 700 donors and added high-resolution HLA genotyping. Rather than using new phenotypic data, the later analysis identified candidate immune exposures from TCR beta sequences and from how often those sequences occurred across donors. An earlier analysis of 500 to 750 of the donors applied high-throughput TCR beta sequencing to assess whether each TCR beta V gene segment acted as functional or pseudogenic. Alongside the repertoire data, information on donor age, sex, ethnicity and CMV serostatus was compiled. A later genetic analysis took genome-wide SNP genotypes for about three fifths of the 666 donors and used that subset as a discovery cohort. All discovery cohort repertoires had been generated on a single sequencing platform. HLA typing included class I and class II loci at four-digit resolution. The number of donors typed differed by locus, with roughly 629-640 for A, B, C, DRB1 and DQB1, 522 for DQA1, some 570 for DPA1, and under 490 for DPB1. Roughly 5 DR-DQ haplotypes were handled as single units for association and clustering, since linkage in the cohort was strong. On average, approximately 250,000 unique TCR beta nucleotide sequences were sequenced per donor among 398 genotyped donors of the cohort, with roughly 18% of those sequences being non-productive.

Notes on this clone: There is no known antigen for this receptor. Base qualities are missing; no much larger clone stands one base away.

V is reduced by 7 bases and J by 8 bases, leaving a spacing of 12 bases between them. Including cysteine and phenylalanine, the CDR3 has 12 amino acids. The only DNA kept is the CDR3, 36 bases in frame from the first base. The germline V gene yields MDHEN for CDR1 and SYDVKM for CDR2. The library relied on the immunoSEQ multiplex PCR assay. The multiplex PCR relied on a mix of 60 forward primers for TCR Vbeta segments and 13 reverse primers for TCR Jbeta segments. The CDR3 region of rearranged TCR beta genes was amplified from genomic DNA with a multiplex PCR assay. Amplified TCR beta libraries were sequenced as 87-base-pair reads on the Illumina HiSeq System. In the authors' own workflow: Across the 670 or so repertoires, a later analysis counted about 81 million unique TCR beta chains, approximately 12 million of which were shared by at least two donors. Raw reads were error-corrected and collapsed into unique sequences by a nearest-neighbor algorithm in which closely related sequences were merged to remove PCR and sequencing errors. V, D and J gene segments were assigned by aligning CDR3 sequences to IMGT reference sequences. For a sequence to be retained, a match of at least six nucleotides was required to both a V gene segment and a J gene segment. A rearrangement was called productive if the CDR3 had no stop codons and remained in frame with V and J, and every other rearrangement was called non-productive. Following IMGT convention, CDR3 was defined as the stretch from the second conserved V-encoded cysteine to the conserved J-encoded phenylalanine. In an earlier analysis of roughly 580 of the donors, sequences lacking an unambiguous match to a single V gene segment were excluded. In an earlier analysis of about 590 of the donors, a V segment was called functional when productive rearrangements were above 56.7%, and segregating when the standard deviation between donors exceeded 5%. A statistical classification framework was developed to diagnose cytomegalovirus status using the catalog of TCR beta chain sequences. In a later analysis, V and J genes were assigned by comparing TCR nucleotide sequences against IMGT/GENE-DB human TR gene sequences. A later analysis assigned CDR3 sequences and most-parsimonious VDJ recombination scenarios with the TCRdist pipeline. In a later analysis, each TCR beta chain was defined by its CDR3 amino acid sequence together with its V-gene family, and reads lacking a unique V-gene family were excluded. To address suspected cross-contamination and a sequencing artifact, a later analysis removed approximately 600 highly shared, low-generation-probability nucleotide sequences. In a later analysis, a clonal expansion index was calculated for each public chain from normalized within-repertoire ranks of inferred template counts. Generation probabilities in a later analysis came from a VDJ recombination model fitted to out-of-frame rearrangements, and those results were checked against IGoR. In a later analysis, TCR-TCR, TCR-HLA and TCR-CMV co-occurrence was scored with hypergeometric tests, and a repertoire-size bias correction was applied to TCR pairs. A later analysis estimated false discovery rates by permuting HLA or CMV assignments 20 times. In a later analysis, co-occurring TCRs were grouped with DBSCAN, and TCRdist sequence similarity was added when clustering was performed within HLA-allele-positive subsets. Repertoires with fewer than 30,000 or more than 120,000 public chains were left out of co-occurrence clustering, as were about five repertoires with anomalous nucleotide sharing. This is the immuneACCESS table as TCRdb keeps it, with only in-frame sequences that have V and J called. A part of the clones is gone; compared with another copy, unresolved V genes explain less than half, and the rest is unexplained. V, J and clone size derive from that table, while D and trimming were established from the DNA sequence. The table for this sample lists approximately 76,000 clones; under 85% of them were counted only once. The top ten constitute around 16% of the sample.

The cohort was made up of 666 healthy bone marrow donors. All cohort members were sampled while nominally healthy, although unrecorded immune exposures were likely present. The donor tested CMV seropositive, placing the donor among the 289 seropositive members of the cohort. Each donor provided a peripheral blood sample, and peripheral blood mononuclear cells were used for TCR beta sequencing. The Qiagen DNeasy Blood Extraction Kit was used to extract genomic DNA from the blood cell samples. Results the study describes overall, beyond this receptor: Some IMGT-functional V segments, including TRBV6-2 and TRBV6-3, could not be distinguished by the 87-base-pair reads and were therefore excluded. In an earlier analysis of over 550 of the donors, most TCR beta V segments were observed in productive rearrangements about 87% or about 30% of the time, broadly matching IMGT annotations. A later analysis found that TCR association rates varied across HLA loci, with DRB1 alleles showing the most associated TCRs and HLA-C alleles the fewest. The classifier was reported to diagnose cytomegalovirus status with high specificity and sensitivity in both the original cohort and the validation cohort. A group of highly shared sequence variants was considered likely to be a technical artifact of the sequencing pipeline. Assigning TCR associations to individual alleles was difficult when HLA alleles, especially DR and DQ, strongly co-occurred. Several of the top co-occurrence clusters appeared to be linked to parvovirus B19, influenza, CMV and Epstein-Barr virus, according to a later analysis. The only immune exposure information available for the cohort was CMV serostatus. In this cohort, only TCR beta chains were sequenced, and detectable features were limited by the absence of alpha or paired-chain data. The study gave a list of 150 to 200 TCR beta chains associated with cytomegalovirus. A further reported finding was that TCR beta sequences accurately predicted the HLA-A and HLA-B alleles for most subjects in the first cohort. According to a later genetic analysis, donors in an Asian-associated ancestry cluster had fewer N-insertions in productive TCRs than the roughly 670-donor mean. The presence/absence analyses assumed that sequencing depth was roughly uniform across donors, and that assumption may not be true. Across donors, most TCR sequences were observed very rarely, whereas some public TCRs were present in many individuals. The earlier analysis of some 560 of the donors excluded fewer than 20 rarely observed V segments, including chromosome 9 orphons, because counts were too low. Because HLA typing was missing for some donors at each locus, association tests included only the typed subset. An association between a missense DCLRE1C variant and V-gene and J-gene trimming of TCR beta chains was found in a later genetic analysis and replicated in an independent cohort. Linkage disequilibrium might explain the correlated functional status among segregating V segments, but an unknown experimental factor could not be ruled out. Specific HLA alleles were associated with over 15,000 TCR beta sequences at a false discovery rate of 0.05 in a later analysis. In vitro tests confirmed that a few of the cytomegalovirus-associated TCR beta chains recognize cytomegalovirus antigens. A later analysis found that HLA-associated TCR beta chains were more clonally expanded and had lower generation probabilities than equally common non-associated chains. The authors suggested that the approach could potentially be generalized to other disease states and immunological phenotypes. Most CMV-associated TCR beta chains appeared to be HLA-restricted in a later analysis, and the HLA associations seemed to be driven largely by CMV exposure.

The sequence derives from a woman aged 40 to 50 in good health and CMV-seropositive. The sequenced sample was PBMCs. Rearrangement joined TRBV28 to TRBJ2-1; the D gene remains uncertain. The nucleotides read TGTGCCAGCACCAAAGCCCCCCATGAGCAGTTCTTC. Translated, this is CASTKAPHEQFF.